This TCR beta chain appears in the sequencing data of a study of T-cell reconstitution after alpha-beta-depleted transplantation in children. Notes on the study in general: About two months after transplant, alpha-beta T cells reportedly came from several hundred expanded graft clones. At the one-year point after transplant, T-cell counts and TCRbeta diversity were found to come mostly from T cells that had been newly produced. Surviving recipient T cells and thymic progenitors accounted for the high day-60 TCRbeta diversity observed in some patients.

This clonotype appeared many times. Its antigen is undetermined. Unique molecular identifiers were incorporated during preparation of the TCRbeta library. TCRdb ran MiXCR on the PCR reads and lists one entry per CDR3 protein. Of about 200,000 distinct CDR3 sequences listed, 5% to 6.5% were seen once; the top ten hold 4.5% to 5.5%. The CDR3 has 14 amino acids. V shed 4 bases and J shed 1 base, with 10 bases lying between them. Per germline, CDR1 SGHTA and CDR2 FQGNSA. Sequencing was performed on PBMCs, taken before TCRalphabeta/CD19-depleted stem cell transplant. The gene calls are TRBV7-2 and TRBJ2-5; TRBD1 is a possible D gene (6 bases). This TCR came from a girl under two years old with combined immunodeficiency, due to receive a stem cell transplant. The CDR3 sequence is CASSSRGSQETQYF. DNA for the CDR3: TGTGCCAGCAGCTCCAGGGGTTCCCAAGAGACCCAGTACTTC.